This TCR beta chain was identified during a study of regulatory T cells in long-lasting Graves disease. Assembly of TCR beta libraries relied on iRepertoire HTBI primers together with Arm-PCR of CDR3 regions. TCRdb called the multiplex PCR reads again in MiXCR, with one record for every CDR3 protein. In the table there are approximately 290,000 distinct CDR3 sequences, roughly a fifth of which are singletons. This clonotype was observed a handful of times. A much larger clone lies a single base off, so this may be a read error. Time point specified: persistent/refractory GD, antithyroid drugs over 5 years with positive TRAb. From PBMCs, RNA was extracted and then used to make the TCR library. Patient provenance is recorded as an endocrinology department in Xi'an, China. Sequences were derived from peripheral blood mononuclear cells (PBMCs), sampled when the disease was refractory, from a patient treated with antithyroid drugs. The clonotype originates from a female donor with Graves disease.

The CDR3 DNA reads as TGTGCCAGCAGTACCCCGGGACTTCTCAACACACCCCCCAATGAGCAGTCCTTC. Translation: CASSTPGLLNTPPNEQSF. The chain is built from TRBV2 and TRBJ2-1; TRBD2 might be the D (6 bases). CDR3 length equals 18 residues. The V gene's germline CDR1 is SNHLY and CDR2 FYNNEI.